The 28 T cell receptor beta chains given below trace back to one sample, sequenced in a study of regulatory T cells in long-lasting Graves disease. The time point is: persistent/refractory GD, antithyroid drugs over 5 years with positive TRAb. RNA isolated from PBMCs was used to make the TCR library. Relying on iRepertoire HTBI primers and Arm-PCR of CDR3 regions, the team built TCR beta libraries. TCRdb recomputed calls from the multiplex PCR reads with MiXCR, one row per CDR3 protein. The data show some 340,000 distinct CDR3 sequences, about 23% seen once. The source was peripheral blood mononuclear cells (PBMCs), collected when the disease was refractory, from a patient treated with antithyroid drugs. The receptors were sampled from a woman aged 40 to 55 with Graves disease.

The gene calls are TRBV12-3 or TRBV12-4 and TRBJ2-2; 7 bases are shared with TRBD2. V shed 5 bases and J 2 bases; nucleotides not matched to a gene: 8. The CDR3 length is 16 residues. CDR3 DNA sequence: TGTGCCAGCAGTCCCCGGTCTAGCGGAAACACCGGGGAGCTGTTTTTT. Its protein product is CASSPRSSGNTGELFF.

This chain links TRBV7-9 with TRBJ2-7; a possible D gene is TRBD2 (7 bases). The CDR3 has 15 residues. Germline values: CDR1 SEHNR, CDR2 FQNEAQ (reference sequence). Between the trimmed V and J ends, which lost 3 bases and 4 bases, there was a span of 16 bases. CDR3 coding DNA: TGTGCCAGCAGCTTTGGGGGGGCTGTGCGATACGAGCAGTACTTC. It translates to CASSFGGAVRYEQYF.

The chain links TRBV7-3 to TRBJ1-2, with D perhaps TRBD1 (5 bases). V was trimmed by 6 bases and J by 3 bases, leaving 23 bases between them. The CDR3 loop spans 17 amino acids. The germline CDR1 and CDR2 sequences are SGHTA and FQGTGA. The CDR3 protein is CASRRGDSWDLYYGYTF. Written as DNA, the CDR3 is TGTGCCAGCAGGCGCGGAGACTCCTGGGACCTTTACTATGGCTACACCTTC.

The J gene is TRBJ1-2, the V gene TRBV19; D is undetermined. V lost 5 bases, J lost 4 bases, and 11 bases lay in between. The CDR3 sequence is 13 residues long. Germline V gene lookup returns CDR1 LNHDA and CDR2 SQIVND (reference sequence). The CDR3 protein is CASSPQQRYGYTF. The CDR3 bases are TGTGCCAGTAGTCCCCAACAGCGCTATGGCTACACCTTC. Supplemented by reference TRBV19 and TRBJ1-2, the full variable domain reads DGGITQSPKYLFRKEGQNVTLSCEQNLNHDAMYWYRQDPGQGLRLIYYSQIVNDFQKGDIAEGYSVSREKKESFPLTVTSAQKNPTAFYLCASSPQQRYGYTFGSGTRLTVV.

This chain links TRBV5-6 with TRBJ2-1, with 10 bases that match TRBD2. CDR3 length: 19 amino acids. The germline gives CDR1 SGHDT, CDR2 YYEEEE. The V and J ends lost 0 bases and 3 bases, in that order; junction bases with no gene match: 12. This CDR3 is CASSLALAGVSGDYNEQFF. The CDR3 coding sequence is TGTGCCAGCAGCTTGGCGCTAGCGGGAGTTAGTGGGGACTACAATGAGCAGTTCTTC.

This clonotype was seen repeatedly, ten times or more. The chain joins TRBV11-2 to TRBJ2-2, with 14 nucleotides matching TRBD2. Germline CDR1 SGHAT, CDR2 FQNNGV. The CDR3 is made up of 19 amino acids. Trimming at V came to 2 bases and at J to 1 base, leaving 6 bases not matched to a gene. CDR3 sequence: CASSLYPGLAGVNTGELFF. Here the CDR3 DNA reads TGTGCCAGCAGCTTATACCCGGGACTAGCGGGGGTGAACACCGGGGAGCTGTTTTTT.

The rearrangement uses TRBV19 and TRBJ1-5; D not resolved. CDR3 size: 15 residues. Trimming took off 6 bases at V and 5 bases at J, with 17 bases between the two ends. Germline CDR1 reads LNHDA; CDR2 reads SQIVND (reference sequence). The CDR3 DNA reads as TGTGCCAGTAGGGTCCGCTTGAGGGAAGATCAGCCCCAGCATTTT. It translates to CASRVRLREDQPQHF. Full variable domain (rest looked up from reference TRBV19 and TRBJ1-5): DGGITQSPKYLFRKEGQNVTLSCEQNLNHDAMYWYRQDPGQGLRLIYYSQIVNDFQKGDIAEGYSVSREKKESFPLTVTSAQKNPTAFYLCASRVRLREDQPQHFGDGTRLSIL.

The rearrangement uses TRBV12-3 or TRBV12-4 and TRBJ2-2; D call uncertain. The CDR3 loop spans 13 amino acids. Trimming shortened V by 6 bases and J by 9 bases, and 14 bases separated the two germline ends. CDR3 in amino acids: CASSSRLSRELFF. CDR3 nucleotide sequence: TGTGCCAGCAGCTCTAGACTGAGCAGGGAGCTGTTTTTT.

The V and J genes are TRBV5-1 and TRBJ2-5, with 14 bases matching TRBD2. The CDR3 covers 15 residues. The germline gives CDR1 SGHRS, CDR2 YFSETQ. J was trimmed by 5 bases and V by 4 bases; bases with no gene match: 4. The CDR3 bases are TGCGCCAGCAGCGCCGGGACTAGCGGGAGTGAGACCCAGTACTTC. Translating gives CASSAGTSGSETQYF.

The chain uses TRBV10-3 and TRBJ2-7; D remains ambiguous. This CDR3 has 14 residues. Trimming removed 3 bases at V and 7 bases at J, with 16 bases between. The V gene's germline CDR1 is ENHRY and CDR2 SYGVKD. The CDR3 region is CAISEPLDEMEQYF. CDR3 sequence (DNA): TGTGCCATCAGTGAACCTTTAGACGAGATGGAGCAGTACTTC.

This clonotype has ten or more counts. The V call is TRBV6-1, the J call TRBJ2-5; 8 bases fit TRBD1. The germline V gene encodes CDR1 MNHNS and CDR2 SASEGT. V shed 5 bases, J shed 10 bases, and the junction held 12 bases outside the gene matches. The CDR3 extends over 14 amino acids. The CDR3 reads CASSLTGSGGVQYF. The CDR3, as DNA: TGTGCCAGCAGTCTTACCGGGTCAGGGGGCGTCCAGTACTTC.

The sample holds a few counts of this clonotype. The chain is built from TRBV28 and TRBJ2-3, with 9 bases that match TRBD2. The germline V gene has CDR1 MDHEN and CDR2 SYDVKM. CDR3 length equals 17 residues. V gave up 1 base and J gave up 5 bases; unmatched junction bases: 10. The CDR3 coding sequence is TGTGCCAGCAGTTTATTAGTAGCGGGAGAACATGGAGATACGCAGTATTTT. It is translated as CASSLLVAGEHGDTQYF.

This chain links TRBV30 with TRBJ2-7; 7 nucleotides line up with TRBD1. The trim removed 7 bases at V and 3 bases at J, leaving 6 bases unmatched. This CDR3 comprises 12 residues. Germline values: CDR1 GTSNPN, CDR2 SVGIG (reference sequence). The CDR3 sequence is CAYEAGGYEQYF. The CDR3 DNA is TGTGCCTACGAGGCAGGGGGCTACGAGCAGTACTTC.

The J gene is TRBJ2-5, the V gene TRBV12-3 or TRBV12-4; 10 bases match TRBD1. Trimming removed 8 bases from V and 9 bases from J; junction bases left unmatched: 15. The CDR3 consists of 15 residues. The CDR3 loop reads CASSPPGQGLGAQYF. CDR3 DNA: TGTGCCAGCTCACCACCGGGACAGGGGCTTGGGGCCCAGTACTTC.

This clonotype appeared many times. DNA of the CDR3: TGTGCCAGCAGTTTAGGGACTCTCTTATCCGGGGCCAACGTCCTGACTTTC. This codes for CASSLGTLLSGANVLTF. The V gene is TRBV28, the J gene TRBJ2-6; D might be TRBD2 (6 bases). The V gene lost 2 bases and the J gene lost 4 bases, with 15 bases spanning the gap. The CDR3 totals 17 residues. The germline V gene has CDR1 MDHEN and CDR2 SYDVKM.

This clonotype has at least ten counts. This rearrangement joins TRBV28 to TRBJ2-2, with 9 bases aligning to TRBD2. Germline trimming cut 2 bases from V and 3 bases from J; bases unmatched to any gene: 4. Germline CDR1 reads MDHEN; CDR2 reads SYDVKM. This CDR3 region has 16 residues. The chain's CDR3 is CASSLAGGPDTGELFF. CDR3 DNA: TGTGCCAGCAGTTTAGCGGGAGGGCCCGACACCGGGGAGCTGTTTTTT.

This clonotype was detected a few times. This sequence joins TRBV20-1 and TRBJ1-5; D is perhaps TRBD1 (5 bases). This CDR3 has 16 residues. V lost 4 bases to trimming and J lost 0 bases, with 16 bases between them. CDR1 DFQATT and CDR2 SNEGSKA come from the germline V gene (reference sequence). The CDR3: CSATRGVQISNQPQHF. CDR3 coding DNA: TGCAGTGCTACGCGGGGGGTACAGATTAGCAATCAGCCCCAGCATTTT.

This clonotype was counted ten times or more. The chain recombines TRBV6-1 with TRBJ2-7; 13 nucleotides line up with TRBD2. J was trimmed by 9 bases and V by 8 bases; bases with no gene match: 16. From germline, CDR1 is MNHNS and CDR2 SASEGT. This CDR3 region has 16 residues. The CDR3 here is CASPPRPGLAGYGQYF. DNA for the CDR3: TGTGCCAGCCCACCACGACCGGGACTAGCGGGATATGGGCAGTACTTC.

This clonotype has more than one count but fewer than ten. This sequence joins TRBV5-1 and TRBJ1-4; D is unresolved. The CDR3 runs 14 residues. Germline V gene lookup returns CDR1 SGHRS and CDR2 YFSETQ. The germline V and J ends were trimmed by 4 bases and 5 bases, with 12 bases remaining between them. CDR3 nucleotides: TGCGCCAGCAGCAACGGAGAATTGAATGAAAAACTGTTTTTT. Translation: CASSNGELNEKLFF.

The chain carries TRBV5-1 and TRBJ2-3; D is unresolved. CDR1 is SGHRS, CDR2 YFSETQ, per germline. Trimming cost V 0 bases and J 2 bases, with 10 bases left between them. The CDR3 consists of 15 residues. Written as DNA, the CDR3 is TGCGCCAGCAGCTTGGTGTTCGGAGCCACAGATACGCAGTATTTT. Its protein is CASSLVFGATDTQYF.

This clonotype has a count of ten or more. The rearrangement joins TRBV28 to TRBJ1-4, with D hard to call. The CDR3 sequence is 13 residues long. Germline V gene lookup returns CDR1 MDHEN and CDR2 SYDVKM. V dropped 1 base and J dropped 13 bases, with 13 bases sitting between them. CDR3 nucleotide sequence: TGTGCCAGCAGTTTATTTGGCTTTCGGGTACTGTTTTTT. Its protein is CASSLFGFRVLFF.

The chain employs TRBV28 and TRBJ1-2; a weak D match, TRBD1 (5 bases). The CDR3 is made up of 13 amino acids. Germline CDR1 MDHEN, CDR2 SYDVKM. V lost 7 bases and J 5 bases, leaving 14 bases between the germline ends. In DNA form, the CDR3 reads TGTGCCAGCACCCCGGGACTATGGTATGGCTACACCTTC. It yields the protein CASTPGLWYGYTF.

V and J are TRBV29-1 and TRBJ2-3; 8 positions agree with TRBD1. Germline assignment: CDR1 SQVTM and CDR2 ANQGSEA. This CDR3 has 15 residues. With V trimmed by 6 bases and J by 0 bases, 8 bases remained unmatched. CDR3 residues: CSVGRQGPSTDTQYF. Here the CDR3 DNA reads TGCAGCGTGGGGAGACAGGGGCCTAGCACAGATACGCAGTATTTT.

This clonotype showed up just a few times. The chain joins TRBV14 to TRBJ2-1; D remains ambiguous. The CDR3 totals 11 residues. Deletions cut 4 bases from V and 9 bases from J, with 7 bases between. The germline gives CDR1 SGHDN, CDR2 FVKESK. This CDR3 reads CASSPAGEQFF. The CDR3 DNA sequence: TGTGCCAGCAGCCCCGCCGGTGAGCAGTTCTTC.

In its sample, this clonotype was seen many times. CDR3 amino acids: CASSSRLAGVGETQYF. CDR3 in DNA: TGTGCCAGCAGCTCGCGACTAGCGGGAGTTGGGGAGACCCAGTACTTC. The chain combines TRBV3-1 with TRBJ2-5; 12 bases align to TRBD2. The germline V gene has CDR1 LGHDT and CDR2 YNNKEL (reference sequence). V shed 5 bases, J shed 5 bases, and the junction held 9 bases outside the gene matches. CDR3 size: 16 residues.

This clonotype was observed at least ten times. CDR3 DNA: TGTGCCAGCAGTGAGTTTCCCGGGACTAGCGGGACCGAGCAGTACTTC. Protein: CASSEFPGTSGTEQYF. This sequence joins TRBV6-4 and TRBJ2-7; 13 bases are a match to TRBD2. In germline, CDR1 is MRHNA, CDR2 SNTAGT. The V gene end was trimmed by 3 bases and the J gene end by 6 bases; junction bases not matched to a gene: 8. This CDR3 is 16 amino acids long.

Only a few counts were recorded for this clonotype. The chain has TRBV30 and TRBJ2-1; D gene uncertain. CDR1 is GTSNPN and CDR2 is SVGIG in the germline V gene (reference sequence). The CDR3 consists of 10 residues. V dropped 1 base and J dropped 11 bases, with 6 bases sitting between them. In nucleotides, the CDR3 is TGTGCCTGGAGTGGGAAGAAGCAGTTCTTC. It encodes CAWSGKKQFF.

This sequence joins TRBV28 and TRBJ2-7, with 7 bases fitting TRBD2. CDR1 MDHEN and CDR2 SYDVKM come from the germline V gene. With 3 bases clipped from V and 4 bases from J, the junction kept 3 bases outside the gene matches. The CDR3 has 13 amino acids. The CDR3 sequence is CASSFTSVYEQYF. Here the CDR3 DNA reads TGTGCCAGCAGTTTTACTAGCGTTTACGAGCAGTACTTC.